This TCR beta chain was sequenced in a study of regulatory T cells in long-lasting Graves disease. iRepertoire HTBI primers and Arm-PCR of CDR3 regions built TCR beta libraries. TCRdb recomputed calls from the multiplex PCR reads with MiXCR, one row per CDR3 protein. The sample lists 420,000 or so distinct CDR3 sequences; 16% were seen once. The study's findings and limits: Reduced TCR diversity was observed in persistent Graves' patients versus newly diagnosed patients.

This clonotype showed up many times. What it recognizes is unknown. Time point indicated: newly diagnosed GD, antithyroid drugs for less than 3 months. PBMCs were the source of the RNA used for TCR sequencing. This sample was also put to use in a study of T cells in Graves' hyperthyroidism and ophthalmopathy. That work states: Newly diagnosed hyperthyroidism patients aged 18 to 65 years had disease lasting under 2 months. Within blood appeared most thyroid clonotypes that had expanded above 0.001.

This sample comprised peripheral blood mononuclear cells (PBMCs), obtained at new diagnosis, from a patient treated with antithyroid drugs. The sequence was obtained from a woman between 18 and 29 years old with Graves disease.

The CDR3 loop reads CASSSPNPSYEQYF. The CDR3 DNA reads TGTGCCAGCAGTTCCCCTAATCCCTCCTACGAGCAGTACTTC. The chain recombines TRBV28 with TRBJ2-7; D is ambiguous. The V gene lost 4 bases and the J gene lost 0 bases, with 10 bases spanning the gap. CDR3 size: 14 residues. The germline gives CDR1 MDHEN, CDR2 SYDVKM.